A single sample gave rise to the 30 T cell receptor beta chains below, sequenced in a study of blood T cell repertoires in COVID-19. Produced via immunoSEQ multiplex PCR; TCRdb's table is partial and in-frame only. The data hold roughly 250,000 clones, with about 89% observed a single time. Sequencing was performed on PBMCs or T cells enriched from blood (not recorded which). These receptors were obtained from a woman in her late teens or twenties who had recovered from COVID-19.

The V call is TRBV5-4, the J call TRBJ2-5, with D perhaps TRBD1 (5 bases). The CDR3 is 13 amino acids. V was trimmed by 5 bases and J by 2 bases, leaving 10 bases between them. Germline V lookup: CDR1 SGHNT, CDR2 YYREEE (reference sequence). The CDR3 protein is CASSPRQQETQYF. CDR3 nucleotides: TGTGCCAGCAGTCCTCGACAGCAAGAGACCCAGTACTTC.

The chain carries TRBV7-2 and TRBJ1-2; D is unresolved. The CDR3 is 13 amino acids. Germline V gene data show CDR1 as SGHTA and CDR2 as FQGNSA. Trimming took 3 bases from V and 4 from J, leaving 9 bases between them. CDR3 region: CASSFPEVYGYTF. CDR3 nucleotide sequence: TGTGCCAGCAGCTTCCCCGAGGTCTATGGCTACACCTTC.

The gene calls are TRBV9 and TRBJ2-7; TRBD2 matches at 12 bases. Germline V gives CDR1 SGDLS, CDR2 YYNGEE. This CDR3 has 15 residues. J lost 4 bases, V lost 2 bases, and 4 bases had no gene match. The CDR3 here is CASSVGLAGQYEQYF. In nucleotides, the CDR3 is TGTGCCAGCAGCGTTGGACTAGCGGGACAGTACGAGCAGTACTTC.

In this sample, this clone turned up once. The V call is TRBV19, the J call TRBJ2-2; 10 bases line up with TRBD2. Looked up from germline, CDR1 is LNHDA and CDR2 is SQIVND (reference sequence). The CDR3 sequence is 14 residues long. Trimming removed 5 bases from V and 8 bases from J; junction bases left unmatched: 5. This CDR3 is CASSVASGRGELFF. In DNA, the CDR3 is TGTGCCAGTAGTGTAGCTAGCGGGAGAGGGGAGCTGTTTTTT.

The chain carries TRBV28 and TRBJ2-7; TRBD2 matches at 14 bases. Germline CDR1 reads MDHEN; CDR2 reads SYDVKM. V trimming: 6 bases; J trimming: 4 bases; junction bases outside the gene matches: 5. This CDR3 has 15 amino acids. CDR3 sequence reads: CASRGTSGRRYEQYF. Written as DNA, the CDR3 is TGTGCCAGCAGGGGGACTAGCGGGAGAAGGTACGAGCAGTACTTC.

The chain links TRBV7-3 to TRBJ2-1; 12 bases map to TRBD2. The V segment lost 5 bases and the J segment 4 bases; nucleotides outside the gene matches: 3. Germline CDR1 is SGHTA and CDR2 is FQGTGA. The CDR3 extends over 15 amino acids. The CDR3 region is CASSGLAGQYNEQFF. In DNA, the CDR3 is TGTGCCAGCAGCGGACTAGCGGGGCAATACAATGAGCAGTTCTTC.

The rearrangement joins TRBV29-1 to TRBJ2-2; D remains ambiguous. Trimming removed 5 bases at V and 3 bases at J, with 10 bases between. Germline V gene data show CDR1 as SQVTM and CDR2 as ANQGSEA. The CDR3 consists of 13 residues. CDR3 coding DNA: TGCAGCGTTCTGCACGGAGACACCGGGGAGCTGTTTTTT. The encoded protein is CSVLHGDTGELFF.

The gene calls are TRBV6-2 or TRBV6-3 and TRBJ1-3, with D maybe TRBD1 (5 bases). V was pared by 2 bases and J by 0 bases, with 17 bases between. Germline V gene data show CDR1 as MNHEY and CDR2 as SVGEGT. The CDR3 is 18 amino acids. The CDR3 region has the DNA TGTGCCAGCAGTTACGGGGCGACAGAAAGTTCCTCTGGAAACACCATATATTTT. It specifies CASSYGATESSSGNTIYF.

In regard to this clone: The sample contains more than one DNA sequence encoding this CDR3. The chain couples TRBV3-1 (or the pseudogene TRBV3-2) to TRBJ2-1; TRBD2 matches 8 bases. With 1 base clipped from V and 10 bases from J, the junction kept 0 bases outside the gene matches. The CDR3 covers 12 residues. Germline V gene data show CDR1 as LGHDT and CDR2 as YNNKEL (reference sequence). Written as DNA, the CDR3 is TGTGCCAGCAGCCAAGTAGCGGGAGAGCAGTTCTTC. This sequence encodes CASSQVAGEQFF.

This chain uses TRBV11-3 with TRBJ2-2, with a weak D call TRBD2 (6 bases). V was shortened by 5 bases and J by 2 bases, with 15 bases between the two germline ends. Germline loops: CDR1 SGHNT, CDR2 YENEEA. The CDR3 covers 16 residues. This CDR3 is CASSPGYSGNTGELFF. DNA of the CDR3: TGTGCCAGCAGCCCGGGGTATAGCGGCAACACCGGGGAGCTGTTTTTT.

The CDR3 coding sequence is TGTGCCATCAGGTCGAGCGGACAAGAGACCCAGTACTTC. This gives the protein CAIRSSGQETQYF. The V and J genes are TRBV10-3 and TRBJ2-5, with D perhaps matching TRBD2 (5 bases). The germline CDR1 and CDR2 sequences are ENHRY and SYGVKD. CDR3 length: 13 residues. Trimming stripped 6 bases from V and 2 bases from J, with 10 bases between.

The chain uses TRBV9 and TRBJ1-3; perhaps TRBD1 as D (5 bases). Trimming took off 3 bases at V and 3 bases at J, with 16 bases between the two ends. Germline values: CDR1 SGDLS, CDR2 YYNGEE. The CDR3 covers 16 residues. CDR3 residues: CASSAFGGMGGNTIYF. The CDR3 DNA reads TGTGCCAGCAGCGCCTTCGGGGGTATGGGTGGAAACACCATATATTTT.

The chain joins TRBV28 to TRBJ2-7, with TRBD1 identical over 8 bases. CDR1 and CDR2 (germline): MDHEN, SYDVKM. V lost 6 bases to trimming and J lost 2 bases; unmatched junction nucleotides: 6. The CDR3 spans 14 residues. CDR3 bases: TGTGCCAGCAGCGCCGGGACAGGAGCCTACGAGCAGTACTTC. Translated, it gives CASSAGTGAYEQYF.

The chain combines TRBV19 with TRBJ1-6; unclear D gene. CDR1 LNHDA and CDR2 SQIVND come from the germline V gene (reference sequence). The ends were cut back, 8 bases at V and 7 bases at J, with 12 bases in the middle. The CDR3 runs 13 residues. In nucleotides, the CDR3 is TGTGCCAGTGCCGGGGTACGGAATTCACCCCTCCACTTT. Amino acids: CASAGVRNSPLHF.

The V call is TRBV6-5, the J call TRBJ2-3, with 7 bases that match TRBD1. J was trimmed by 2 bases and V by 6 bases; bases with no gene match: 8. This CDR3 has 15 amino acids. The germline V gene encodes CDR1 MNHEY and CDR2 SVGAGI. This chain's CDR3 is CASSPRGQTTDTQYF. In nucleotides, the CDR3 is TGTGCCAGCAGCCCCCGGGGACAGACCACAGATACGCAGTATTTT.

The chain carries TRBV19 and TRBJ1-1; perhaps TRBD1 as D (6 bases). This CDR3 has 16 residues. Trimming stripped 4 bases from V and 1 base from J, with 16 bases between. Germline-derived CDR1 and CDR2 are LNHDA and SQIVND (reference sequence). CDR3 sequence reads: CASSKQIGQSNTEAFF. The CDR3 region has the DNA TGTGCCAGTAGTAAACAGATCGGACAGTCGAACACTGAAGCTTTCTTT. The full variable domain, completed using reference TRBV19 and TRBJ1-1, is DGGITQSPKYLFRKEGQNVTLSCEQNLNHDAMYWYRQDPGQGLRLIYYSQIVNDFQKGDIAEGYSVSREKKESFPLTVTSAQKNPTAFYLCASSKQIGQSNTEAFFGQGTRLTVV.

The DNA of the CDR3 is TGTGCCATCAACCGGGACACGGACCTATATGGCTACACCTTC. Translating it yields CAINRDTDLYGYTF. The chain joins TRBV10-3 to TRBJ1-2; D is perhaps TRBD1 (6 bases). This CDR3 has 14 residues. V lost 7 bases and J 5 bases, leaving 17 bases between the germline ends. Germline V lookup: CDR1 ENHRY, CDR2 SYGVKD.

This sequence joins TRBV11-2 and TRBJ2-7, with 8 bases matching TRBD1. The CDR3 has 17 residues. The germline CDR1 and CDR2 sequences are SGHAT and FQNNGV. J was trimmed by 2 bases and V by 2 bases; bases with no gene match: 11. The CDR3 DNA reads TGTGCCAGCAGCTTAAGGGCATCGTGGGGACAGGCCTACGAGCAGTACTTC. It is translated as CASSLRASWGQAYEQYF.

J is TRBJ2-5 and V is TRBV4-3, with 7 nucleotides matching TRBD1. J was trimmed by 4 bases and V by 2 bases; bases with no gene match: 7. The CDR3 runs 15 residues. Germline V gene data show CDR1 as LGHNA and CDR2 as YSLEER. CDR3 sequence reads: CASSQQGGAGETQYF. In DNA, the CDR3 is TGCGCCAGCAGCCAACAAGGGGGCGCCGGAGAGACCCAGTACTTC.

CDR3 amino acids: CASSTVGGKVTDTQYF. The CDR3, as DNA: TGTGCCAGTAGTACCGTGGGCGGGAAAGTCACAGATACGCAGTATTTT. The chain links TRBV19 to TRBJ2-3, with D possibly TRBD2 on 6 matching bases. V was pared by 4 bases and J by 2 bases, with 16 bases between. The germline V gene encodes CDR1 LNHDA and CDR2 SQIVND (reference sequence). The CDR3 is 16 residues long.

This chain joins TRBV7-9 and TRBJ2-4, with 8 bases fitting TRBD2. The CDR3 length is 14 residues. CDR1 and CDR2 (germline): SEHNR, FQNEAQ (reference sequence). V dropped 1 base and J dropped 11; count of bases not matched to a gene: 7. CDR3 sequence (DNA): TGTGCCAGCAGCTTAGAACAGCGGGGGCCTTTTCAGTACTTC. The encoded protein is CASSLEQRGPFQYF.

CDR3 loop: CASSIIGGVGETQYF. The DNA for the CDR3 is TGTGCCAGTAGTATAATTGGGGGCGTGGGTGAGACCCAGTACTTC. The chain couples TRBV19 to TRBJ2-5; D may be TRBD1 (6 bases). The V gene lost 2 bases and the J gene lost 5 bases, with 15 bases spanning the gap. Germline values: CDR1 LNHDA, CDR2 SQIVND (reference sequence). This CDR3 region has 15 residues.

The table lists this clone with a count of one. This rearrangement joins TRBV10-3 to TRBJ2-1; 8 bases match TRBD1. This CDR3 contains 14 residues. Germline lookup yields CDR1 ENHRY and CDR2 SYGVKD. J lost 5 bases, V lost 5 bases, and 5 bases had no gene match. In nucleotides, the CDR3 is TGTGCCATCAGTACAGGGGGTGGCCACAATGAGCAGTTCTTC. Amino acids: CAISTGGGHNEQFF.

The rearrangement uses TRBV11-3 and TRBJ1-2; D unresolved. V was shortened by 1 base and J by 6 bases, with 12 bases between the two germline ends. CDR3 length: 14 residues. Germline lookup yields CDR1 SGHNT and CDR2 YENEEA. In nucleotides, the CDR3 is TGTGCCAGCAGCTTAGGTTCGGCGGATGATGGCTACACCTTC. Translation: CASSLGSADDGYTF.

The V gene is TRBV2, the J gene TRBJ1-6; possible D gene TRBD1, 6 bases. This CDR3 is 16 amino acids long. Germline V CDR1 and CDR2: SNHLY, FYNNEI. V shed 5 bases and J shed 0 bases, with 11 bases lying between them. The CDR3 coding sequence is TGTGCCAGCAGTCTCAGGGGAAACTCCTATAATTCACCCCTCCACTTT. Amino acids: CASSLRGNSYNSPLHF.

The CDR3 protein is CASSQTGGGGYTF. CDR3 coding DNA: TGTGCCAGCAGCCAGACAGGGGGCGGGGGCTACACCTTC. The gene calls are TRBV12-3 or TRBV12-4 and TRBJ1-2, with 10 bases that match TRBD1. Trimming took 6 bases from V and 8 from J; bases not matched to a gene: 6. The CDR3 runs 13 residues.

This sequence joins TRBV6-5 and TRBJ1-1; D is uncertain. The germline CDR1 and CDR2 sequences are MNHEY and SVGAGI. V lost 7 bases, J lost 0 bases, and 6 bases lay in between. The CDR3 runs to 12 residues. CDR3 in DNA: TGTGCCAGCACCGGTTTGAACACTGAAGCTTTCTTT. Amino acids: CASTGLNTEAFF.

The chain is built from TRBV29-1 and TRBJ1-2; no clear D gene. CDR1 SQVTM and CDR2 ANQGSEA come from the germline V gene. The CDR3 sequence is 12 residues long. The CDR3 sequence: CSAQENNYGYTF. As DNA, the CDR3 is TGCAGTGCCCAGGAAAATAACTATGGCTACACCTTC.

The chain recombines TRBV12-5 with TRBJ2-1; a possible D gene is TRBD1 (5 bases). Germline loops: CDR1 LGHNT, CDR2 FRNRAP. The CDR3 is 14 residues long. V lost 0 bases and J 2 bases, leaving 5 bases between the germline ends. Here the CDR3 reads CASGLVDTYNEQFF. CDR3 DNA: TGTGCTAGTGGTTTGGTGGACACCTACAATGAGCAGTTCTTC.

V usage is TRBV19 and J usage is TRBJ1-1; D might be TRBD1 (5 bases). This CDR3 region has 12 residues. Trimming cost V 4 bases and J 7 bases, with 10 bases left between them. Germline V gene lookup returns CDR1 LNHDA and CDR2 SQIVND (reference sequence). The CDR3 reads CASSRWGGEAFF. The CDR3, as DNA: TGTGCCAGTAGTAGGTGGGGCGGTGAAGCTTTCTTT.